What follows are 31 T cell receptor beta chains derived from one specimen sequenced in a study of cytomegalovirus exposure and HLA in healthy donors. PCR amplification relied on 60 Vbeta primers (plus 13 Jbeta primers). Here immunoSEQ multiplex PCR was the method, and the copy in TCRdb shows in-frame clones only, minus some. The profile covers around 100,000 clones, with about 80% appearing a single time and roughly 5% taken by the ten largest. The material sequenced was PBMCs. Receptors were obtained from a female donor in good health and CMV-seropositive.

This chain uses TRBV7-8 with TRBJ2-1, with 10 bases lining up with TRBD2. The V segment lost 6 bases and the J segment 2 bases; nucleotides outside the gene matches: 4. This CDR3 is built from 15 residues. Germline V gene lookup returns CDR1 SGHVS and CDR2 FQNEAQ. This CDR3 is CASRATSGTYNEQFF. CDR3 nucleotides: TGTGCCAGCAGAGCTACTAGCGGGACCTACAATGAGCAGTTCTTC.

CDR3 region: CASSTGQAQDTQYF. In DNA, the CDR3 is TGTGCCAGCAGCACCGGACAGGCTCAAGATACGCAGTATTTT. This chain connects TRBV5-8 to TRBJ2-3; 7 positions match TRBD1. Trimming at V came to 4 bases and at J to 5 bases, leaving 7 bases not matched to a gene. Germline-derived CDR1 and CDR2 are SGHTS and YDEGEE. This CDR3 comprises 14 residues.

The chain employs TRBV28 and TRBJ1-5; D may be TRBD1 (6 bases). The germline V gene has CDR1 MDHEN and CDR2 SYDVKM. The CDR3 contains 16 residues. Trimming stripped 3 bases from V and 11 bases from J, with 23 bases between. As DNA, the CDR3 is TGTGCCAGCAGTTTGAGGGGGTTGACAGCTCGAGGTTCCCAGCATTTT. Protein product: CASSLRGLTARGSQHF.

The chain has TRBV18 and TRBJ1-2; D is undetermined. V lost 3 bases and J 6 bases, leaving 14 bases between the germline ends. This CDR3 has 14 residues. Germline V gives CDR1 KGHSH, CDR2 LQKENI. CDR3 amino acids: CASSPGSFTNGYTF. In DNA, the CDR3 is TGTGCCAGCTCACCGGGCAGCTTTACGAATGGCTACACCTTC.

The rearrangement links TRBV6-1 to TRBJ2-1, with a possible D match to TRBD1 (5 bases). The CDR3 length is 14 residues. Germline V gene lookup returns CDR1 MNHNS and CDR2 SASEGT. The ends were cut back, 7 bases at V and 4 bases at J, with 14 bases in the middle. The DNA for the CDR3 is TGTGCCAGCACAGGGATTCGGGTGTACAATGAGCAGTTCTTC. Its translation: CASTGIRVYNEQFF.

The V call is TRBV11-1, the J call TRBJ2-1, with 11 bases fitting TRBD2. This CDR3 region has 15 residues. Germline loops: CDR1 SGHAT, CDR2 FQDESV (reference sequence). The trim removed 4 bases at V and 4 bases at J, leaving 3 bases unmatched. CDR3 sequence: CASSSGTSGYNEQFF. The CDR3 DNA sequence: TGTGCCAGCAGCTCCGGGACTAGCGGTTACAATGAGCAGTTCTTC.

This sequence joins TRBV10-3 and TRBJ2-1, with TRBD2 identical over 8 bases. Trimming took 2 bases from V and 0 from J; bases not matched to a gene: 12. This CDR3 spans 19 amino acids. CDR1 ENHRY and CDR2 SYGVKD come from the germline V gene. The CDR3 DNA sequence: TGTGCCATCAGTGAGGTTGATAGCGGGGATTGGAGCTCCTACAATGAGCAGTTCTTC. Protein sequence: CAISEVDSGDWSSYNEQFF.

As regards this clone: At the DNA level, this CDR3 is encoded by other sequences in the same sample as well. The gene calls are TRBV30 and TRBJ1-5; D remains unclear. The CDR3 spans 12 residues. With 0 bases removed from V and 4 bases from J, the gap between germline ends came to 4 bases. Germline assignment: CDR1 GTSNPN and CDR2 SVGIG (reference sequence). For the CDR3, the DNA is TGTGCCTGGAGTGTACTGAATCAGCCCCAGCATTTT. Residues: CAWSVLNQPQHF.

The chain uses TRBV10-1 and TRBJ2-3; TRBD2 is a possible D gene (6 bases). The CDR3 totals 17 residues. Between the trimmed V and J ends, which lost 3 bases and 0 bases, there was a span of 16 bases. Germline CDR1 is WNHNN and CDR2 is SYGVQD (reference sequence). CDR3 protein: CASSDQRAGSSTDTQYF. Written as DNA, the CDR3 is TGCGCCAGCAGTGATCAGCGGGCTGGATCTAGCACAGATACGCAGTATTTT.

The chain employs TRBV2 and TRBJ2-7; a possible D gene is TRBD2 (5 bases). The CDR3 loop spans 14 amino acids. Between the trimmed V and J ends, which lost 4 bases and 5 bases, there was a span of 15 bases. Germline assignment: CDR1 SNHLY and CDR2 FYNNEI. In DNA, the CDR3 is TGTGCCAGCAGTGCCAGCGGTCTGGACCACGAGCAGTACTTC. It translates to CASSASGLDHEQYF.

V and J are TRBV7-9 and TRBJ2-3; 8 positions agree with TRBD1. V was clipped by 2 bases and J by 1 base; unmatched bases: 11. The CDR3 is 18 residues long. CDR1 SEHNR and CDR2 FQNEAQ come from the germline V gene (reference sequence). CDR3 DNA sequence: TGTGCCAGCAGCTTAAGTACAGGGGGACGACCTGGCACAGATACGCAGTATTTT. This encodes CASSLSTGGRPGTDTQYF. Complete variable domain (other parts from reference TRBV7-9 and TRBJ2-3): DTGVSQNPRHKITKRGQNVTFRCDPISEHNRLYWYRQTLGQGPEFLTYFQNEAQLEKSRLLSDRFSAERPKGSFSTLEIQRTEQGDSAMYLCASSLSTGGRPGTDTQYFGPGTRLTVL.

The CDR3: CASGRDSGANVLTF. The CDR3 nucleotides are TGTGCCAGCGGTAGAGACTCTGGGGCCAACGTCCTGACTTTC. The chain has TRBV9 and TRBJ2-6; D is unclear. Germline lookup yields CDR1 SGDLS and CDR2 YYNGEE. The ends were cut back, 7 bases at V and 0 bases at J, with 8 bases in the middle. The CDR3 consists of 14 residues.

This sequence joins TRBV27 and TRBJ2-1; perhaps TRBD1 as D (5 bases). Per the germline V gene, CDR1 is MNHEY and CDR2 is SMNVEV (reference sequence). The CDR3 sequence is 15 residues long. Trimming left V 2 bases short and J 4 bases short, with 12 bases between. The CDR3 coding sequence is TGTGCCAGCAGTTTAAGGTTGGGGCCTTACAATGAGCAGTTCTTC. Translating it yields CASSLRLGPYNEQFF.

This chain links TRBV6-1 with TRBJ2-1, with TRBD2 as a possible D gene (5 bases). The CDR3 loop spans 16 amino acids. Per germline, CDR1 MNHNS and CDR2 SASEGT. Trimming cost V 2 bases and J 6 bases, with 17 bases left between them. The CDR3 protein is CASSEKSPQLANEQFF. The CDR3 nucleotides read TGTGCCAGCAGTGAAAAGTCCCCCCAGCTAGCCAATGAGCAGTTCTTC.

The chain joins TRBV28 to TRBJ2-7, with TRBD1 identical over 9 bases. CDR3 size: 14 residues. The ends lost 3 bases at V and 1 base at J; junction bases unmatched: 1. The germline CDR1 and CDR2 sequences are MDHEN and SYDVKM. CDR3 loop: CASSFGTGSYEQYF. CDR3 nucleotide sequence: TGTGCCAGCAGTTTCGGGACAGGGTCCTACGAGCAGTACTTC. Looking up the rest from reference TRBV28 and TRBJ2-7 gives the full variable domain: DVKVTQSSRYLVKRTGEKVFLECVQDMDHENMFWYRQDPGLGLRLIYFSYDVKMKEKGDIPEGYSVSREKKERFSLILESASTNQTSMYLCASSFGTGSYEQYFGPGTRLTVT.

V gene TRBV9 combines with J gene TRBJ2-7; 10 bases fit TRBD1. The CDR3 length is 16 residues. Per germline, CDR1 SGDLS and CDR2 YYNGEE. V dropped 3 bases and J dropped 3; count of bases not matched to a gene: 9. The chain's CDR3 is CASSEGAGTGVYEQYF. The CDR3, as DNA: TGTGCCAGCAGCGAGGGGGCCGGGACAGGGGTCTACGAGCAGTACTTC.

This chain uses TRBV19 with TRBJ1-5; a weak D match, TRBD1 (6 bases). Germline CDR1 reads LNHDA; CDR2 reads SQIVND (reference sequence). Trimming cost V 5 bases and J 0 bases, with 11 bases left between them. The CDR3 extends over 15 amino acids. The CDR3 is CASSPGQRSNQPQHF. CDR3 in DNA: TGTGCCAGTAGTCCCGGACAGCGTAGCAATCAGCCCCAGCATTTT.

The chain recombines TRBV30 with TRBJ2-1; unclear D gene. This CDR3 is 11 amino acids long. Deletions cut 3 bases from V and 10 bases from J, with 10 bases between. The germline V gene encodes CDR1 GTSNPN and CDR2 SVGIG (reference sequence). CDR3 sequence: CAWSWQVEQFF. The CDR3 nucleotides read TGTGCCTGGAGCTGGCAGGTGGAGCAGTTCTTC.

This clone was recorded only once. The chain carries TRBV2 and TRBJ1-3; the D is unclear. The CDR3 is 14 amino acids. CDR1 is SNHLY and CDR2 is FYNNEI in the germline V gene. The V and J ends lost 8 bases and 0 bases respectively, with 11 bases between them. The CDR3 region is CASRWAGSGNTIYF. CDR3 nucleotides: TGTGCCAGCCGATGGGCAGGCTCTGGAAACACCATATATTTT. The entire variable domain, with the rest obtained from reference TRBV2 and TRBJ1-3, is as follows: EPEVTQTPSHQVTQMGQEVILRCVPISNHLYFYWYRQILGQKVEFLVSFYNNEISEKSEIFDDQFSVERPDGSNFTLKIRSTKLEDSAMYFCASRWAGSGNTIYFGEGSWLTVV.

The chain links TRBV18 to TRBJ2-7; 13 bases are shared with TRBD2. The CDR3 runs 16 residues. The V gene end was trimmed by 3 bases and the J gene end by 5 bases; junction bases not matched to a gene: 7. In germline, CDR1 is KGHSH, CDR2 LQKENI. The CDR3 region has the DNA TGTGCCAGCTCACCCCCGGGACTAGCGGGAATCAACGAGCAGTACTTC. Protein sequence: CASSPPGLAGINEQYF.

The gene calls are TRBV2 and TRBJ1-4; no clear D. CDR1 and CDR2 (germline): SNHLY, FYNNEI. The CDR3 consists of 13 residues. The V and J ends lost 7 bases and 8 bases respectively, with 14 bases between them. CDR3 sequence reads: CASNRGMGEKLFF. CDR3 nucleotide sequence: TGTGCCAGCAATCGAGGGATGGGGGAAAAACTGTTTTTT.

This chain links TRBV27 with TRBJ2-3; the match to TRBD2 covers 8 bases. With 6 bases clipped from V and 0 bases from J, the junction kept 11 bases outside the gene matches. The CDR3 loop spans 17 amino acids. Germline CDR1 and CDR2: MNHEY and SMNVEV (reference sequence). CDR3 coding DNA: TGTGCCAGCAGACCCGTGGGAGCGGGAGATAGCACAGATACGCAGTATTTT. Its translation is CASRPVGAGDSTDTQYF.

This clone was counted a few times. V gene TRBV28 combines with J gene TRBJ2-4; TRBD2 matches 7 bases. With V trimmed by 6 bases and J by 7 bases, 12 bases remained unmatched. The V gene's germline CDR1 is MDHEN and CDR2 SYDVKM. CDR3 size: 15 residues. CDR3 DNA: TGTGCCAGCAGCCCCCCCGGGACTAAAGCGAACATTCAGTACTTC. It translates to CASSPPGTKANIQYF.

The chain has TRBV7-9 and TRBJ1-1, with a tentative D call TRBD1 (6 bases). The CDR3 loop spans 14 amino acids. Germline loops: CDR1 SEHNR, CDR2 FQNEAQ (reference sequence). The germline V and J ends were trimmed by 5 bases and 1 base, with 11 bases remaining between them. The CDR3 coding sequence is TGTGCCAGCAGCCTCGGACAGCAGAACACTGAAGCTTTCTTT. This encodes CASSLGQQNTEAFF.

The CDR3 sequence: CASSERMPRSNSPLHF. The CDR3, as DNA: TGTGCCAGCAGTGAGAGGATGCCTCGAAGTAATTCACCCCTCCACTTT. The V call is TRBV6-1, the J call TRBJ1-6; D not resolved. V lost 3 bases to trimming and J lost 6 bases, with 15 bases between them. The germline V gene has CDR1 MNHNS and CDR2 SASEGT. This CDR3 has 16 amino acids.

The chain is built from TRBV4-1 and TRBJ1-2; 10 positions agree with TRBD1. V gave up 4 bases and J gave up 5 bases; unmatched junction bases: 13. This CDR3 comprises 17 residues. CDR1 and CDR2 (germline): MGHRA, YSYEKL. CDR3 loop: CASSLTSDRGRDYGYTF. The CDR3 region has the DNA TGCGCCAGCAGCCTCACTTCAGACAGGGGGCGAGATTATGGCTACACCTTC.

The chain couples TRBV7-2 to TRBJ1-4, with a possible D match to TRBD1 (5 bases). Germline V CDR1 and CDR2: SGHTA, FQGNSA. Trimming pared 1 base from V and 6 bases from J, leaving 12 bases between. The CDR3 is 15 residues long. The CDR3 DNA reads TGTGCCAGCAGCTTAGGCGGGACGGCGGATGAAAAACTGTTTTTT. It specifies CASSLGGTADEKLFF.

The V and J genes are TRBV2 and TRBJ1-4, with a weak D call TRBD1 (6 bases). CDR1 and CDR2 (germline): SNHLY, FYNNEI. V lost 1 base and J 7 bases, leaving 16 bases between the germline ends. This CDR3 is 16 amino acids long. The CDR3 sequence is CASSEGHGGRTEKLFF. CDR3 DNA sequence: TGTGCCAGCAGTGAAGGCCACGGGGGGCGAACTGAAAAACTGTTTTTT.

This clone has more than one count but fewer than ten. This chain uses TRBV2 with TRBJ1-6, with unresolved D. CDR1 SNHLY and CDR2 FYNNEI come from the germline V gene. The CDR3 has 13 amino acids. Trimming stripped 4 bases from V and 9 bases from J, with 10 bases between. The CDR3 DNA reads as TGTGCCAGCAGTGTCCAGTTCTCTTCACCCCTCCACTTT. It encodes CASSVQFSSPLHF.

The genes are TRBV7-3 and TRBJ2-1; 10 positions agree with TRBD2. Unmatched junction bases numbered 10, after V lost 5 bases and J lost 6 bases. The CDR3 has 16 residues. Germline V lookup: CDR1 SGHTA, CDR2 FQGTGA. CDR3 in amino acids: CASSGFSSGGLNEQFF. CDR3 nucleotides: TGTGCCAGCAGCGGCTTCTCTAGCGGGGGACTCAATGAGCAGTTCTTC.

V usage is TRBV27 and J usage is TRBJ2-1; weak D call: TRBD2 (7 bases). Germline V CDR1 and CDR2: MNHEY, SMNVEV (reference sequence). Trimming took 3 bases from V and 1 from J, leaving 10 bases between them. The CDR3 length is 15 residues. The CDR3 region has the DNA TGTGCCAGCAGTTTGGGGGGGCAATCCTACAATGAGCAGTTCTTC. Translating it yields CASSLGGQSYNEQFF.